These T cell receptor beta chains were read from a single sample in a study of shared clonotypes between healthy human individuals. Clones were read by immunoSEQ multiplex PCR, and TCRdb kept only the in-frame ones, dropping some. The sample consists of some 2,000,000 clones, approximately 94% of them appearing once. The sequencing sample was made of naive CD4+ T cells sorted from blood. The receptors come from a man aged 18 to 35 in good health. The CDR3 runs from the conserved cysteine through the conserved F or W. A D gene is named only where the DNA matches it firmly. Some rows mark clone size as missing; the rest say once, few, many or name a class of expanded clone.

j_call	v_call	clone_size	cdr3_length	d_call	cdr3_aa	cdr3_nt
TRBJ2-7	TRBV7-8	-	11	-	CASSLSYEQYF	TGTGCCAGCAGCTTAAGTTACGAGCAGTACTTC
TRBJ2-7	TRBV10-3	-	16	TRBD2	CAISDMAGGLLYEQYF	TGTGCCATCAGTGATATGGCGGGAGGTCTGTTATACGAGCAGTACTTC
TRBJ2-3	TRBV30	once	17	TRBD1	CAWSLLGTGRGTDTQYF	TGTGCCTGGAGTTTATTAGGGACAGGGAGGGGCACAGATACGCAGTATTTT
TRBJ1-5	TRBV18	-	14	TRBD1	CASSLGQGGEPQHF	TGTGCCAGCTCACTAGGACAGGGCGGGGAGCCCCAGCATTTT
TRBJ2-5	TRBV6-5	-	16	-	CASSYSSGGVQETQYF	TGTGCCAGCAGTTACTCGAGCGGTGGGGTACAAGAGACCCAGTACTTC
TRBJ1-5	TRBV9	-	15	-	CASSARGVVGQPQHF	TGTGCCAGCAGCGCCCGAGGGGTAGTCGGTCAGCCCCAGCATTTT
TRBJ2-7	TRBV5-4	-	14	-	CASSSKTGPYEQYF	TGTGCCAGCAGTTCTAAGACAGGCCCCTACGAGCAGTACTTC
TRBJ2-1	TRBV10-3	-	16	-	CAISEWGTQTDNEQFF	TGTGCCATCAGTGAGTGGGGGACGCAAACCGACAATGAGCAGTTCTTC
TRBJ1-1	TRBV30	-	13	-	CAWRRGGETEAFF	TGTGCCTGGAGAAGGGGGGGAGAAACTGAAGCTTTCTTT
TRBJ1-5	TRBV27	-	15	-	CASRRAGSSNQPQHF	TGTGCCAGCAGAAGAGCAGGGAGTAGCAATCAGCCCCAGCATTTT
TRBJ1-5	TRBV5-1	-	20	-	CASRKTRGRRGLGLDQPQHF	TGCGCCAGCAGGAAAACCAGGGGCCGAAGAGGACTGGGGCTAGATCAGCCCCAGCATTTT
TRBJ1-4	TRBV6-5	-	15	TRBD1	CASSYSGTGGEKLFF	TGTGCCAGCAGTTACTCCGGGACAGGGGGCGAAAAACTGTTTTTT
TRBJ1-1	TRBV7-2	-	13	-	CASSLERNTEAFF	TGTGCCAGCAGCCTAGAGAGGAACACTGAAGCTTTCTTT
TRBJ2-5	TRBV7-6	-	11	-	CASSLGRTQYF	TGTGCCAGCAGCTTGGGGCGTACCCAGTACTTC
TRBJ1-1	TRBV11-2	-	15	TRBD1	CASSVGQWAAAEAFF	TGTGCCAGCAGCGTGGGACAGTGGGCGGCCGCTGAAGCTTTCTTT
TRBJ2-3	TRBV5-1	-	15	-	CASSFQQPSTDTQYF	TGCGCCAGCAGCTTTCAACAGCCTAGCACAGATACGCAGTATTTT
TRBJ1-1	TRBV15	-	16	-	CATSRDGRVWDTEAFF	TGTGCCACCAGCAGAGATGGGAGGGTTTGGGACACTGAAGCTTTCTTT
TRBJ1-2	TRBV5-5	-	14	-	CASSLEYQGQGYTF	TGTGCCAGCAGCTTGGAATACCAGGGTCAAGGCTACACCTTC
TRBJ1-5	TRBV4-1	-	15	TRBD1	CASSRGQAEVGAQHF	TGCGCCAGCAGCCGCGGACAGGCCGAGGTCGGGGCCCAGCATTTT
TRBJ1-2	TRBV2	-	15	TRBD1	CASSGWTGFASHYTF	TGTGCCAGCAGTGGATGGACAGGGTTCGCCAGCCACTACACCTTC
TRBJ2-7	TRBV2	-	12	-	CASTKGGYEQYF	TGTGCCAGCACCAAGGGGGGGTACGAGCAGTACTTC
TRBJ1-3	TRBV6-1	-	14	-	CASIERTAGNTIYF	TGTGCCAGCATCGAAAGGACCGCCGGAAACACCATATATTTT
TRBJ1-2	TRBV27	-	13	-	CASSFDGRSGYTF	TGTGCCAGCAGTTTCGACGGCCGGTCTGGCTACACCTTC
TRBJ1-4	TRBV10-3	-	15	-	CAISPSGATNEKLFF	TGTGCCATCAGCCCGTCTGGAGCAACTAATGAAAAACTGTTTTTT
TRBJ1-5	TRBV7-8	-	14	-	CASSFEAVGQPQHF	TGTGCCAGCAGCTTTGAGGCGGTCGGCCAGCCCCAGCATTTT
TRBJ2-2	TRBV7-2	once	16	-	CASSLYRTQNTGELFF	TGTGCCAGCAGCTTATATCGAACTCAAAACACCGGGGAGCTGTTTTTT
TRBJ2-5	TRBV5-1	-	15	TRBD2	CASSLTLAGEETQYF	TGCGCCAGCAGCTTGACCCTAGCGGGAGAAGAGACCCAGTACTTC
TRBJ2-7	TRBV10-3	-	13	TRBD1	CAISRRTGDEQYF	TGTGCCATCAGCCGGAGGACAGGGGACGAGCAGTACTTC
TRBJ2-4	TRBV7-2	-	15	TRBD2	CASSLVAGAKNIQYF	TGTGCCAGCAGCTTGGTAGCGGGAGCCAAAAACATTCAGTACTTC
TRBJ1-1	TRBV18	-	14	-	CASSPGRNPPEAFF	TGTGCCAGCTCACCAGGGCGGAACCCGCCTGAAGCTTTCTTT
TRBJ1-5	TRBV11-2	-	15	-	CASSLTTGKGQPQHF	TGTGCCAGCAGCCTAACGACCGGGAAGGGTCAGCCCCAGCATTTT
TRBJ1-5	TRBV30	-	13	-	CAWSAGIYQPQHF	TGTGCCTGGAGTGCAGGGATTTATCAGCCCCAGCATTTT
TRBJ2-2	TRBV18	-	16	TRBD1	CASSQPGQRNTGELFF	TGTGCCAGCTCACAACCGGGACAGCGGAACACCGGGGAGCTGTTTTTT
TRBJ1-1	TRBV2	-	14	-	CASSVHRDSTEAFF	TGTGCCAGCAGTGTCCACAGGGACTCCACTGAAGCTTTCTTT
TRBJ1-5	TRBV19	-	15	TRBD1	CASSTGTGRNQPQHF	TGTGCCAGTAGTACCGGGACAGGGCGCAATCAGCCCCAGCATTTT
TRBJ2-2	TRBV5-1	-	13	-	CASSEAVGGELFF	TGCGCCAGCAGCGAGGCGGTAGGCGGGGAGCTGTTTTTT
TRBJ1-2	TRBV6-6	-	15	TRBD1	CASSPGRQGAYGYTF	TGTGCCAGCAGTCCGGGTCGACAGGGGGCATATGGCTACACCTTC
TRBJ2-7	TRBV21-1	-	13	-	CASPPLPQYEQYF	TGTGCCAGCCCCCCTTTACCCCAATACGAGCAGTACTTC
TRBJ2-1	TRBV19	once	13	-	CASSMGRYNEQFF	TGTGCCAGTAGTATGGGCAGATACAATGAGCAGTTCTTC
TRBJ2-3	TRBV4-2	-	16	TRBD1	CASSQDPGQGTDTQYF	TGTGCCAGCAGCCAAGACCCGGGACAGGGGACAGATACGCAGTATTTT
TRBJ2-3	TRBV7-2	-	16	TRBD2	CASSSRPGGLTDTQYF	TGTGCCAGCAGCTCCCGCCCGGGGGGGCTCACAGATACGCAGTATTTT
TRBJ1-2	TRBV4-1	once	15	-	CASSQDDSAAYGYTF	TGCGCCAGCAGCCAAGATGATTCTGCGGCCTATGGCTACACCTTC
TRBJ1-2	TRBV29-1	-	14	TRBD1	CSVEVQGGNYGYTF	TGCAGCGTTGAAGTCCAGGGGGGTAACTATGGCTACACCTTC
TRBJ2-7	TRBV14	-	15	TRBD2	CASSHASTSGRGQYF	TGTGCCAGCAGTCATGCAAGTACTAGCGGGAGAGGGCAGTACTTC
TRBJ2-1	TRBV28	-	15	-	CASSPAGAGENEQFF	TGTGCCAGCAGCCCCGCGGGGGCAGGAGAGAATGAGCAGTTCTTC
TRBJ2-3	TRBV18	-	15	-	CASSQRRAVTDTQYF	TGTGCCAGCTCCCAGCGGCGGGCAGTCACAGATACGCAGTATTTT
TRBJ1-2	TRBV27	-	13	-	CASSLYPGKGYTF	TGTGCCAGCAGTTTATATCCAGGGAAGGGCTACACCTTC
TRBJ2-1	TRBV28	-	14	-	CASSLRQKYNEQFF	TGTGCCAGCAGTTTACGGCAGAAATACAATGAGCAGTTCTTC
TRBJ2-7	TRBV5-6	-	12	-	CASSLNSYEQYF	TGTGCCAGCAGCTTAAATAGTTACGAGCAGTACTTC
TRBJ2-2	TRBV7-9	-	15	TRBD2	CASSFQAGSTGELFF	TGTGCCAGCAGCTTTCAAGCGGGAAGCACCGGGGAGCTGTTTTTT
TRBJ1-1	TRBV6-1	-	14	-	CASSDGTLNTEAFF	TGTGCCAGCAGTGACGGGACCTTGAACACTGAAGCTTTCTTT
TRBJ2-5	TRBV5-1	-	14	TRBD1	CASTKTGVQETQYF	TGCGCCAGCACCAAGACAGGGGTCCAAGAGACCCAGTACTTC
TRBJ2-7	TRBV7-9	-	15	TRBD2	CASSWDLAGGYEQYF	TGTGCCAGCAGCTGGGACTTAGCGGGAGGTTACGAGCAGTACTTC
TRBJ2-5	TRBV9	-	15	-	CASSRLLGQQETQYF	TGTGCCAGCAGCCGCCTACTAGGGCAACAAGAGACCCAGTACTTC
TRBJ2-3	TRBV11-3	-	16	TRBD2	CASSWGLTTSTDTQYF	TGTGCCAGCAGCTGGGGACTAACAACTAGCACAGATACGCAGTATTTT